In this sample, the clone carrying this T cell receptor (beta chain) turned up many times. This entry comes from a study of identical twins. MiXCR was run by TCRdb on the 5' RACE reads, yielding one entry per CDR3 protein. The data show a few hundred thousand distinct CDR3 sequences, with 24% seen just once and about 2.7% held by the top ten. The CDR3 spans 13 residues. Per the germline V gene, CDR1 is SQVTM and CDR2 is ANQGSEA. Trimming stripped 7 bases from V and 1 base from J, with 13 bases between. The same data also contributed to another study, on T cells expressing NK-cell markers. That work states: Serological testing identified seven of the eight sequenced donors as HCMV-seropositive and one as seronegative. Four donors showed these clonotypes also leading the CD3+CD56-NKG2C+ fraction.

The V and J genes are TRBV29-1 and TRBJ1-1; D is perhaps TRBD1 (5 bases). The sequence was collected from a woman aged 18-29 years in good health. The sequencing sample was made of CD4+ T cells sorted from blood. In DNA, the CDR3 is TGCAGCGCTCGTAGGACACAGAACACTGAAGCTTTCTTT. This gives the protein CSARRTQNTEAFF.